Reported below is one TCR beta chain. The antigen remains undetermined. The ends were cut back, 5 bases at V and 7 bases at J, with 15 bases in the middle. CDR1 is SGHTA, CDR2 FQGNSA, per germline. The CDR3 spans 15 residues. 60 Vbeta and 13 Jbeta primers were used in PCR. This table comes from immunoSEQ multiplex PCR, and its TCRdb copy is limited to in-frame clones, with some not included. Here the sample spans about 97,000 clones, 60% to 80% being singletons. This sample was taken from a study of cytomegalovirus exposure and HLA in healthy donors. About the study: Membership in the Caucasian-associated ancestry cluster was found for around 85% of roughly 360 genotyped donors. Study-wide results and caveats: Sequencing artifact likely explains a cluster of highly shared sequence variants. A later analysis showed HLA-associated TCR beta chains outstripping equally common others in clonal expansion. High sensitivity and specificity were reportedly achieved when the classifier diagnosed cytomegalovirus status.

This clonotype was obtained from a male donor in good health and CMV-seropositive. Sample: PBMCs. This chain connects TRBV7-2 to TRBJ1-6; D possibly corresponds to TRBD1 (5 bases). The CDR3: CASSLAGPPNSPLHF. Written as DNA, the CDR3 is TGTGCCAGCAGCCTCGCGGGACCGCCGAATTCACCCCTCCACTTT.